This TCR beta chain was documented in a study of a mutant IDH1 vaccine in newly diagnosed glioma. Study at large: Treated patients had a mean age of 40.4 years and a roughly 60% male, 37.5% female split. Study-wide results and limits: Immune responses induced by vaccination arose in about 93% of the patients.

The CDR3 totals 14 residues. The V end was cut by 4 bases, the J end by 5 bases, with 12 bases between. Germline-derived CDR1 and CDR2 are WNHNN and SYGVQD (reference sequence). Time point noted: week 23, last vaccination. Each dose delivered 300 ug of mutant IDH1 20-mer peptide subcutaneously with imiquimod. Of note for this clone: The antigen is unknown.

Clones were read by immunoSEQ multiplex PCR, and TCRdb kept only the in-frame ones, dropping some. The table includes tens of thousands of clones, roughly 80% detected once. The starting material was PBMCs, obtained from a glioma patient whose treatment included an IDH1 peptide vaccine. The gene calls are TRBV10-1 and TRBJ1-5; TRBD1 might be the D (5 bases). The clonotype was recovered from a man over 45 with glioma. The CDR3 loop is CASSAGRDDQPQHF. The CDR3, as DNA: TGCGCCAGCAGTGCAGGCAGGGACGATCAGCCCCAGCATTTT.